Presented here are 10 T cell receptor beta chains from one specimen sequenced in a study of shared clonotypes between healthy human individuals. Clones were read by immunoSEQ multiplex PCR, and TCRdb kept only the in-frame ones, dropping some. The sample consists of about 1 million clones, more than 60% of them appearing once. The sequencing sample was made of memory CD4+ T cells sorted from blood. Subset indicated: CD45RA-negative fraction. The receptors here all came from a man younger than 30 in good health.

This clone was seen a few times. V is TRBV5-1 and J is TRBJ2-1, with TRBD2 identical over 13 bases. CDR1 is SGHRS, CDR2 YFSETQ, per germline. After removal of 1 base from V and 9 bases from J, the junction contained 7 bases not matched to a gene. This CDR3 region has 16 residues. As DNA, the CDR3 is TGCGCCAGCAGCTTGAATGTCGGGACTAGCGGGACTGAGCAGTTCTTC. This gives the protein CASSLNVGTSGTEQFF.

This rearrangement joins TRBV4-1 to TRBJ1-4; 8 bases are shared with TRBD1. The germline V gene encodes CDR1 MGHRA and CDR2 YSYEKL. This CDR3 contains 15 residues. V was pared by 6 bases and J by 3 bases, with 6 bases of the junction left unmatched. The CDR3 nucleotides are TGCGCCAGCAGAAACACAGGGGGTGCTAATGAAAAACTGTTTTTT. As protein: CASRNTGGANEKLFF.

The genes are TRBV5-1 and TRBJ2-5; D remains unclear. The DNA matches TRBJ2-7 better at its end, which makes the J call doubtful. Germline V gene sequence: CDR1 SGHRS, CDR2 YFSETQ. There are 14 residues in the CDR3. The CDR3 is CASSLEGTSAEQYF. CDR3 in DNA: TGCGCCAGCAGCTTGGAAGGCACCAGTGCCGAGCAGTACTTC.

This clone has only one observation. The gene calls are TRBV29-1 and TRBJ2-5; no definite D call. Trimming took 3 bases from V and 5 from J, leaving 13 bases between them. From germline, CDR1 is SQVTM and CDR2 ANQGSEA. CDR3 length: 13 amino acids. The CDR3 sequence is CSVDGELGETQYF. The CDR3 nucleotides are TGCAGCGTTGACGGCGAGTTGGGGGAGACCCAGTACTTC. The full variable domain, in which reference TRBV29-1 and TRBJ2-5 provide the parts outside the CDR3, is SAVISQKPSRDICQRGTSLTIQCQVDSQVTMMFWYRQQPGQSLTLIATANQGSEATYESGFVIDKFPISRPNLTFSTLTVSNMSPEDSSIYLCSVDGELGETQYFGPGTRLLVL.

The CDR3 DNA is TGTGCCAGCAGCTTTGGCGGGGGGAGCAAGGAGCAGTACTTC. It yields the protein CASSFGGGSKEQYF. The rearrangement uses TRBV7-6 and TRBJ2-7; 8 nucleotides align to TRBD2. The CDR3 sequence is 14 residues long. V shed 3 bases, J shed 7 bases, and the junction held 8 bases outside the gene matches. Germline V gives CDR1 SGHVS, CDR2 FNYEAQ.

The rearrangement joins TRBV30 to TRBJ1-6; 8 nucleotides agree with TRBD1. The germline V gene encodes CDR1 GTSNPN and CDR2 SVGIG (reference sequence). The CDR3 has 15 amino acids. V lost 1 base and J lost 6; bases outside the gene matches: 5. The CDR3 region is CAWSDFTGGNSPLHF. The DNA of the CDR3 is TGTGCCTGGAGTGATTTTACAGGGGGTAATTCACCCCTCCACTTT. The full variable domain, in which reference TRBV30 and TRBJ1-6 provide the parts outside the CDR3, is SQTIHQWPATLVQPVGSPLSLECTVEGTSNPNLYWYRQAAGRGLQLLFYSVGIGQISSEVPQNLSASRPQDRQFILSSKKLLLSDSGFYLCAWSDFTGGNSPLHFGNGTRLTVT.

This clone showed up just once. This chain connects TRBV6-1 to TRBJ2-3; 9 bases are a match to TRBD2. Germline loops: CDR1 MNHNS, CDR2 SASEGT. The CDR3 consists of 15 residues. The ends lost 3 bases at V and 1 base at J; junction bases unmatched: 2. In DNA form, the CDR3 reads TGTGCCAGCAGTGATATAGCGGGGGGCACAGATACGCAGTATTTT. Translated: CASSDIAGGTDTQYF.

This chain links TRBV5-6 with TRBJ2-5; D is unclear. This CDR3 region has 16 residues. Germline lookup yields CDR1 SGHDT and CDR2 YYEEEE. Trimming took off 4 bases at V and 0 bases at J, with 16 bases between the two ends. The CDR3 spells CASSPNQAAYQETQYF. CDR3 sequence (DNA): TGTGCCAGCAGCCCTAACCAGGCCGCGTACCAAGAGACCCAGTACTTC. Based on the CDR3 plus reference TRBV5-6 and TRBJ2-5, the full variable domain is DAGVTQSPTHLIKTRGQQVTLRCSPKSGHDTVSWYQQALGQGPQFIFQYYEEEERQRGNFPDRFSGHQFPNYSSELNVNALLLGDSALYLCASSPNQAAYQETQYFGPGTRLLVL.

The J gene is TRBJ1-5, the V gene TRBV5-5; unclear D gene. This CDR3 region has 13 residues. V was shortened by 4 bases and J by 5 bases, with 10 bases between the two germline ends. Germline-derived CDR1 and CDR2 are SGHKS and YYEKEE (reference sequence). This CDR3 reads CASSQDPYQPQHF. The CDR3 DNA follows: TGTGCCAGCAGCCAAGACCCTTATCAGCCCCAGCATTTT.

This chain joins TRBV5-1 and TRBJ2-5, with 9 positions matching TRBD1. The length of the CDR3 is 17 residues. V was pared by 4 bases and J by 5 bases, with 15 bases of the junction left unmatched. The germline CDR1 and CDR2 sequences are SGHRS and YFSETQ. Here the CDR3 reads CASSPGPGTGRGETQYF. Here the CDR3 DNA reads TGCGCCAGCAGCCCGGGTCCCGGGACAGGGCGCGGTGAGACCCAGTACTTC.